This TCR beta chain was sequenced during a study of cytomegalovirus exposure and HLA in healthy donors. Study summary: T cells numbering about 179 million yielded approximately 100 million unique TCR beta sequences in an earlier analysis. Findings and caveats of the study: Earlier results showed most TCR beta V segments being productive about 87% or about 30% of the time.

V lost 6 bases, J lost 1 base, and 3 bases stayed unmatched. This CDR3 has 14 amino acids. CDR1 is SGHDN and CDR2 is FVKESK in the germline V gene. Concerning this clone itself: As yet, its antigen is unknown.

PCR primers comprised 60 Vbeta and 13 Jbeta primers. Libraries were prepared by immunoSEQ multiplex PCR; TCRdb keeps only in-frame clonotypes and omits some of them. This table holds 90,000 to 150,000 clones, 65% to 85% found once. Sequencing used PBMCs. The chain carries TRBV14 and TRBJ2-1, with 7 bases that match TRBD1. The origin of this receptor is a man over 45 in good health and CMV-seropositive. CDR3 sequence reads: CASRHRGSYNEQFF. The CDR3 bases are TGTGCCAGCAGGCACAGGGGTTCCTACAATGAGCAGTTCTTC.